The sequence of this T cell receptor (beta chain) was determined in a study of blood T cell repertoires in COVID-19. Study information: The United States, Italy and Spain supplied acute and convalescent COVID-19 samples. PBMCs, B-cell-depleted T cells, or T cells provided the cDNA or gDNA that made up the material.

Libraries were prepared by immunoSEQ multiplex PCR; TCRdb keeps only in-frame clonotypes and omits some of them. The sample carries under 300,000 clones, approximately 78% recorded once. V lost 7 bases, J lost 1 base, and 17 bases lay in between. The CDR3 extends over 15 amino acids. The germline V gene has CDR1 SGHTS and CDR2 YDEGEE. Sample: peripheral blood. The rearrangement links TRBV5-8 to TRBJ2-5, with a possible D match to TRBD1 (5 bases). The clonotype originates from a woman between 18 and 29 years old with acute or convalescent COVID-19. As DNA, the CDR3 is TGTGCCAGCCTTGGGCAGGGAATAATCCAAGAGACCCAGTACTTC. Translated, it gives CASLGQGIIQETQYF.